The 30 T cell receptor beta chains below were found in one sample sequenced in a study of low-dose radiotherapy and immunotherapy resistance in tumors. Time point specified: after trial treatment. As for treatment: LDRT plus nivolumab, ipilimumab, low-dose cyclophosphamide and aspirin (RACIN trial). Covering alpha and beta chains, TRAV- and TRBV-specific primers were used for the first-strand cDNA. Amplification, which lasted around 21 PCR cycles, used a constant-region primer and V-primer adapter to amplify TCRs. TCRdb recomputed calls from the reads with MiXCR, one row per CDR3 protein. The sample contains tens of thousands of distinct CDR3 sequences, around 17% of which appear only once. Sequences were derived from PBMCs, sampled after low-dose radiotherapy plus immunotherapy. These receptors came from a male donor with prostate cancer.

The table lists this clonotype with many counts. The V call is TRBV28, the J call TRBJ2-7; D could derive from TRBD1 or TRBD2 (5 bases each). Per germline, CDR1 MDHEN and CDR2 SYDVKM. Trimming stripped 5 bases from V and 3 bases from J, with 17 bases between. The CDR3 extends over 15 amino acids. This CDR3 reads CASSPSGGNLYEQYF. CDR3 coding DNA: TGTGCCAGCAGTCCCTCTGGGGGAAACCTCTACGAGCAGTACTTC.

The J gene is TRBJ2-4, the V gene TRBV10-3; D call uncertain. The CDR3 length is 14 residues. Germline assignment: CDR1 ENHRY and CDR2 SYGVKD. V was pared by 0 bases and J by 6 bases, with 9 bases between. The CDR3 spells CAISESLGGNIQYF. The CDR3 coding sequence is TGTGCCATCAGTGAGTCGTTGGGTGGAAACATTCAGTACTTC.

Ten or more counts support this clonotype. V usage is TRBV5-1 and J usage is TRBJ2-7, with TRBD1 matching over 9 bases. Germline V gives CDR1 SGHRS, CDR2 YFSETQ. Unmatched junction bases numbered 7, after V lost 7 bases and J lost 2 bases. The length of the CDR3 is 14 residues. CDR3 nucleotide sequence: TGCGCCAGCCACCCGGGACAGGGACCCTACGAGCAGTACTTC. It yields the protein CASHPGQGPYEQYF.

The table lists this clonotype with many counts. This chain uses TRBV28 with TRBJ2-1; maybe TRBD2 (7 bases). Germline values: CDR1 MDHEN, CDR2 SYDVKM. CDR3 length equals 17 residues. V shed 6 bases and J shed 7 bases, with 25 bases lying between them. DNA for the CDR3: TGTGCCAGCAGGTTCGGAGGACTAGGGGGGCAGTTTAATGAGCAGTTCTTC. This gives the protein CASRFGGLGGQFNEQFF.

This clonotype has ten or more counts. J is TRBJ2-5 and V is TRBV29-1; D is undetermined. The V and J ends lost 1 base and 1 base respectively, with 10 bases between them. The CDR3 consists of 14 residues. Per the germline V gene, CDR1 is SQVTM and CDR2 is ANQGSEA. In DNA, the CDR3 is TGCAGCGTTGAAGGGGCCACCCTCCAAGAGACCCAGTACTTC. Residues: CSVEGATLQETQYF.

This chain connects TRBV10-3 to TRBJ2-1, with no clear D. Trimming took off 0 bases at V and 8 bases at J, with 11 bases between the two ends. The V gene's germline CDR1 is ENHRY and CDR2 SYGVKD. The CDR3 covers 14 residues. CDR3 nucleotides: TGTGCCATCAGTGAGTCGAATAGGCGGCATGAGCAGTTCTTC. Protein: CAISESNRRHEQFF.

In this sample, this clonotype turned up many times. The CDR3 here is CASGGEFGSLQETQYF. CDR3 nucleotide sequence: TGTGCCAGCGGAGGGGAATTCGGATCATTACAAGAGACCCAGTACTTC. The chain couples TRBV19 to TRBJ2-5; possibly TRBD2 for D (6 bases). This CDR3 comprises 16 residues. The ends were cut back, 9 bases at V and 2 bases at J, with 22 bases in the middle. Looked up from germline, CDR1 is LNHDA and CDR2 is SQIVND (reference sequence).

This clonotype was seen many times. J is TRBJ2-2 and V is TRBV11-2; 7 bases are shared with TRBD2. The V and J ends lost 3 bases and 3 bases, in that order; junction bases with no gene match: 4. CDR1 is SGHAT and CDR2 is FQNNGV in the germline V gene. This CDR3 comprises 15 residues. CDR3: CASSLTSMDTGELFF. The CDR3 DNA follows: TGTGCCAGCAGCTTGACTAGCATGGACACCGGGGAGCTGTTTTTT.

V gene TRBV5-1 combines with J gene TRBJ2-3; 10 nucleotides line up with TRBD2. With V trimmed by 6 bases and J by 6 bases, 7 bases remained unmatched. Germline assignment: CDR1 SGHRS and CDR2 YFSETQ. This CDR3 region has 14 residues. The CDR3 coding sequence is TGCGCCAGCATGGCTAGCGGGAGAACTGATACGCAGTATTTT. This encodes CASMASGRTDTQYF. Using reference TRBV5-1 and TRBJ2-3 for the parts outside the CDR3, the full variable domain is KAGVTQTPRYLIKTRGQQVTLSCSPISGHRSVSWYQQTPGQGLQFLFEYFSETQRNKGNFPGRFSGRQFSNSRSEMNVSTLELGDSALYLCASMASGRTDTQYFGPGTRLTVL.

As for this clonotype: This is likely an artifact of a read error, given a far larger clone one base away. The V call is TRBV9, the J call TRBJ2-3; 7 positions agree with TRBD2. The length of the CDR3 is 13 residues. The germline CDR1 and CDR2 sequences are SGDLS and YYNGEE. This CDR3 reads CAGASGITYTQYF. In nucleotides, the CDR3 is TGTGCCGGGGCGAGCGGGATCACATATACGCAGTATTTT.

This clonotype was counted ten times or more. CDR3 sequence (DNA): TGCAGTGCTAGGGGACTAGCGGGAGATGGAGAGACCCAGTACTTC. It specifies CSARGLAGDGETQYF. The V and J genes are TRBV20-1 and TRBJ2-5; TRBD2 agrees at 14 bases. V trimming: 3 bases; J trimming: 4 bases; junction bases outside the gene matches: 4. CDR1 and CDR2 (germline): DFQATT, SNEGSKA (reference sequence). The CDR3 has 15 amino acids.

There are many counts of this clonotype. The CDR3 is CSARQGWEGGYTF. For the CDR3, the DNA is TGCAGTGCTAGGCAGGGGTGGGAGGGCGGCTACACCTTC. The V and J genes are TRBV20-1 and TRBJ1-2; D possibly corresponds to TRBD1 (6 bases). The V and J ends lost 3 bases and 8 bases respectively, with 16 bases between them. The germline V gene has CDR1 DFQATT and CDR2 SNEGSKA (reference sequence). This CDR3 has 13 amino acids.

This clonotype was observed many times. The rearrangement joins TRBV28 to TRBJ2-7, with 8 bases identical to TRBD1. The CDR3 runs 15 residues. The germline V gene encodes CDR1 MDHEN and CDR2 SYDVKM. The V segment lost 1 base and the J segment 5 bases; nucleotides outside the gene matches: 7. The CDR3 DNA reads as TGTGCCAGCAGTTTATATGATCCAGGGGGCGACGAGCAGTACTTC. Residues: CASSLYDPGGDEQYF.

This clonotype was observed many times. The rearrangement uses TRBV4-1 and TRBJ2-7; D may match TRBD1 or TRBD2 (5 bases each). Germline CDR1 reads MGHRA; CDR2 reads YSYEKL. The length of the CDR3 is 15 residues. Trimming pared 0 bases from V and 3 bases from J, leaving 12 bases between. CDR3 bases: TGCGCCAGCAGCCAAGACTCCAGGGAGTTCTACGAGCAGTACTTC. Amino acids: CASSQDSREFYEQYF.

This clonotype came up many times. This rearrangement joins TRBV19 to TRBJ1-4; possibly TRBD1 for D (5 bases). The CDR3 sequence is 18 residues long. Germline V gene lookup returns CDR1 LNHDA and CDR2 SQIVND (reference sequence). Trimming stripped 5 bases from V and 5 bases from J, with 24 bases between. CDR3 in DNA: TGTGCCAGTAGTGTATCCCACGAAACAGGCGGAAGGAATGAAAAACTGTTTTTT. Protein sequence: CASSVSHETGGRNEKLFF.

This clonotype appeared many times. The chain uses TRBV7-9 and TRBJ2-7, with 10 nucleotides matching TRBD1. Germline V gives CDR1 SEHNR, CDR2 FQNEAQ (reference sequence). The V and J ends lost 1 base and 6 bases, in that order; junction bases with no gene match: 3. This CDR3 comprises 14 residues. CDR3 loop: CASSLGQGAGEQYF. Here the CDR3 DNA reads TGTGCCAGCAGCTTAGGACAGGGGGCGGGCGAGCAGTACTTC.

This clonotype was detected many times. V is TRBV7-9 and J is TRBJ1-6, with TRBD1 matching over 7 bases. V was pared by 5 bases and J by 12 bases, with 4 bases of the junction left unmatched. This CDR3 is built from 12 residues. The germline gives CDR1 SEHNR, CDR2 FQNEAQ (reference sequence). CDR3 loop: CASSGTGEPLHF. In DNA form, the CDR3 reads TGTGCCAGCAGCGGTACAGGGGAACCCCTCCACTTT.

This clonotype was found many times. The CDR3 spells CASSLNPGNTGELFF. The CDR3 DNA sequence: TGTGCCAGCAGCTTAAATCCGGGGAACACCGGGGAGCTGTTTTTT. The V call is TRBV7-7, the J call TRBJ2-2; D is unresolved. The V gene's germline CDR1 is SSHAT and CDR2 FNYEAQ (reference sequence). The V gene lost 2 bases and the J gene lost 1 base, with 8 bases spanning the gap. The CDR3 contains 15 residues.

This clonotype was counted ten times or more. The chain recombines TRBV28 with TRBJ2-5; perhaps TRBD2 as D (5 bases). The CDR3 is 14 residues long. With 2 bases removed from V and 2 bases from J, the gap between germline ends came to 9 bases. Germline CDR1 MDHEN, CDR2 SYDVKM. CDR3 loop: CASSLGGQQETQYF. In nucleotides, the CDR3 is TGTGCCAGCAGTTTAGGAGGTCAGCAAGAGACCCAGTACTTC.

There are many counts of this clonotype. The chain combines TRBV28 with TRBJ2-7, with a weak D call TRBD1 (6 bases). Germline CDR1 is MDHEN and CDR2 is SYDVKM. This CDR3 has 15 amino acids. Trimming took off 6 bases at V and 3 bases at J, with 18 bases between the two ends. CDR3 amino acids: CASRDSSGQSYEQYF. Here the CDR3 DNA reads TGTGCCAGCAGGGACAGCTCCGGACAGAGCTACGAGCAGTACTTC.

This clonotype was counted at least ten times. The CDR3 DNA sequence: TGTGCCTGGATGGCGGGACAGGGGCGCAATCAGCCCCAGCATTTT. Translation: CAWMAGQGRNQPQHF. The gene calls are TRBV30 and TRBJ1-5; 10 bases line up with TRBD1. The germline V gene encodes CDR1 GTSNPN and CDR2 SVGIG (reference sequence). The CDR3 is made up of 15 amino acids. The trim removed 4 bases at V and 2 bases at J, leaving 5 bases unmatched.

As to this clonotype: Because the CDR3's place on the DNA is in doubt, the DNA is left out and the CDR3 is given as listed by TCRdb. CDR3 region: CASSEATTLAKNIQYFGAGELFF. This sequence joins TRBV2 and TRBJ2-2. The CDR3 length equals 23 residues, ends included. CDR1 and CDR2 from the germline V gene are SNHLY and FYNNEI.

At least ten counts were recorded for this clonotype. V and J are TRBV29-1 and TRBJ2-5; 7 bases line up with TRBD2. In germline, CDR1 is SQVTM, CDR2 ANQGSEA. This CDR3 contains 14 residues. In DNA, the CDR3 is TGCAGTACATCGGGGGGTAGCGGCAAAGAGACCCAGTACTTC. As protein: CSTSGGSGKETQYF.

At least ten counts were recorded for this clonotype. The chain employs TRBV11-2 and TRBJ2-1; TRBD2 matches 9 bases. Trimming removed 3 bases from V and 2 bases from J; junction bases left unmatched: 8. This CDR3 contains 17 residues. Germline CDR1 SGHAT, CDR2 FQNNGV. The CDR3 DNA is TGTGCCAGCAGCTTTCCCCCGACTAGCGGCCCCTACAATGAGCAGTTCTTC. It is translated as CASSFPPTSGPYNEQFF.

This clonotype has at least ten counts. The chain has TRBV18 and TRBJ1-5, with TRBD1 as a possible D gene (5 bases). This CDR3 comprises 14 residues. Germline V CDR1 and CDR2: KGHSH, LQKENI. Trimming removed 2 bases from V and 7 bases from J, with 12 bases in between. DNA of the CDR3: TGTGCCAGCTCACCAACGATGGGGGGACAGCCCCAGCATTTT. The encoded protein is CASSPTMGGQPQHF.

Ten or more counts support this clonotype. The V and J genes are TRBV4-2 and TRBJ1-4; 12 bases align to TRBD1. The CDR3 covers 17 residues. Germline CDR1 is LGHNA and CDR2 is YNFKEQ. The trim removed 4 bases at V and 3 bases at J, leaving 6 bases unmatched. This CDR3 reads CASSRPGQGASNEKLFF. The CDR3 DNA reads TGTGCCAGCAGCCGTCCGGGACAGGGGGCCTCTAATGAAAAACTGTTTTTT.

A single count supports this clonotype. This likely traces to a read error, being one base from a far larger clone. This sequence joins TRBV6-1 and TRBJ2-2; D possibly corresponds to TRBD1 (6 bases). The length of the CDR3 is 13 residues. V was shortened by 7 bases and J by 2 bases, with 8 bases between the two germline ends. From germline, CDR1 is MNHNS and CDR2 SASEGT. The CDR3 DNA follows: TGTGCCAGCAAGACAGGAAACACCGGGGAGCTGTTTTTT. It yields the protein CASKTGNTGELFF.

This clonotype showed up many times. The chain recombines TRBV6-5 with TRBJ2-7, with D possibly being TRBD1 or TRBD2 (5 bases each). Germline V gene lookup returns CDR1 MNHEY and CDR2 SVGAGI. This CDR3 has 14 amino acids. Trimming removed 8 bases from V and 2 bases from J, with 16 bases in between. This CDR3 reads CASALGPGTYEQYF. The CDR3 DNA sequence: TGTGCCAGCGCCCTGGGGCCGGGGACCTACGAGCAGTACTTC.

In its sample, this clonotype was seen many times. The rearrangement uses TRBV28 and TRBJ1-6, with a tentative D call TRBD1 (5 bases). The CDR3 totals 15 residues. V was shortened by 6 bases and J by 7 bases, with 16 bases between the two germline ends. Germline V lookup: CDR1 MDHEN, CDR2 SYDVKM. The CDR3 here is CASRVDRGKNSPLHF. In nucleotides, the CDR3 is TGTGCCAGCAGGGTAGACAGAGGAAAGAATTCACCCCTCCACTTT.

Ten or more counts support this clonotype. The rearrangement links TRBV12-3 or TRBV12-4 to TRBJ2-7, with a possible D match to TRBD2 (5 bases). This CDR3 spans 14 amino acids. V was pared by 5 bases and J by 2 bases, with 13 bases between. CDR3 residues: CASSPVLGAYEQYF. The CDR3 nucleotides read TGTGCCAGCAGTCCCGTCTTGGGAGCCTACGAGCAGTACTTC.